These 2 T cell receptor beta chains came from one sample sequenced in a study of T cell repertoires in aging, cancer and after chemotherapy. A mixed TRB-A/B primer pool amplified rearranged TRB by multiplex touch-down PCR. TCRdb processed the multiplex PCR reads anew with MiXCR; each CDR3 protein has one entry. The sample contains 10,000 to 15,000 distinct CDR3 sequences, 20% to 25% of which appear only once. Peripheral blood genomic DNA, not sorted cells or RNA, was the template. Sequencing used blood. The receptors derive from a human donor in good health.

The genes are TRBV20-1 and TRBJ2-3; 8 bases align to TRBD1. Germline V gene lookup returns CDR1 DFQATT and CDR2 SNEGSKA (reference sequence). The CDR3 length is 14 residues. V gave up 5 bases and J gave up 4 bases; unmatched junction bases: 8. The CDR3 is CSALTGGIADTQYF. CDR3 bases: TGCAGTGCTCTAACAGGGGGAATCGCAGATACGCAGTATTTT.

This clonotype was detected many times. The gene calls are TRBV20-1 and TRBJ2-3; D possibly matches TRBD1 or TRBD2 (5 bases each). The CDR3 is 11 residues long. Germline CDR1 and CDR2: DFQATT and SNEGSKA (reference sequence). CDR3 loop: CSAEGRDTQYF. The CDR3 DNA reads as TGCAGCGCTGAGGGGCGGGATACGCAGTATTTT.